Presented here are 21 T cell receptor beta chains from one specimen sequenced in a study of T cells in localized non-small cell lung cancer. The data were produced by immunoSEQ multiplex PCR, yet TCRdb's version contains in-frame clones alone and is incomplete. The repertoire consists of 70,000 to 95,000 clones, with roughly 93% occurring once and the leading ten covering approximately 4%. Sequenced material: PBMCs, taken before any cancer treatment. Receptors were obtained from a woman aged 35 to 70 with stage II squamous cell lung carcinoma.

V and J are TRBV7-8 and TRBJ1-1; no clear D gene. V lost 5 bases, J lost 11 bases, and 18 bases lay in between. The length of the CDR3 is 13 residues. Germline loops: CDR1 SGHVS, CDR2 FQNEAQ. In nucleotides, the CDR3 is TGTGCCAGCAGCCCCGGTATGGCGCCCCAGGCTTTCTTT. It yields the protein CASSPGMAPQAFF.

The chain combines TRBV7-9 with TRBJ2-3; 7 bases are shared with TRBD2. CDR3 length: 17 residues. Germline values: CDR1 SEHNR, CDR2 FQNEAQ (reference sequence). The V segment lost 5 bases and the J segment 3 bases; nucleotides outside the gene matches: 14. The CDR3 spells CASSTQAGLAETDTQYF. CDR3 coding DNA: TGTGCCAGCAGCACCCAAGCCGGGCTAGCGGAGACAGATACGCAGTATTTT. Together with reference TRBV7-9 and TRBJ2-3, the CDR3 gives the full variable domain: DTGVSQNPRHKITKRGQNVTFRCDPISEHNRLYWYRQTLGQGPEFLTYFQNEAQLEKSRLLSDRFSAERPKGSFSTLEIQRTEQGDSAMYLCASSTQAGLAETDTQYFGPGTRLTVL.

V usage is TRBV4-1 and J usage is TRBJ1-2; D remains ambiguous. The V gene lost 0 bases and the J gene lost 5 bases, with 16 bases spanning the gap. The CDR3 length is 16 residues. Germline lookup yields CDR1 MGHRA and CDR2 YSYEKL. The CDR3 coding sequence is TGCGCCAGCAGCCAAGAGGCGACCGGTAACTATTATGGCTACACCTTC. It translates to CASSQEATGNYYGYTF.

The rearrangement joins TRBV7-9 to TRBJ2-7; TRBD1 aligns across 9 bases. The CDR3 has 19 amino acids. The J segment lost 4 bases and the V segment lost 5 bases, leaving 21 bases of the junction unmatched. Germline values: CDR1 SEHNR, CDR2 FQNEAQ (reference sequence). CDR3 amino acids: CASSQPPATYRGRKYEQYF. CDR3 DNA sequence: TGTGCCAGCAGCCAACCGCCCGCCACCTACAGGGGGCGAAAGTACGAGCAGTACTTC.

The J gene is TRBJ1-6, the V gene TRBV19, with D maybe TRBD1 (6 bases). Between the trimmed V and J ends, which lost 10 bases and 8 bases, there was a span of 15 bases. The CDR3 extends over 13 amino acids. Germline V lookup: CDR1 LNHDA, CDR2 SQIVND (reference sequence). The CDR3 region is CATTGPGDSPLHF. CDR3 in DNA: TGTGCCACTACAGGGCCGGGCGATTCACCCCTCCACTTT.

The V call is TRBV7-9, the J call TRBJ1-2; no reliable D call. Germline CDR1 and CDR2: SEHNR and FQNEAQ (reference sequence). Trimming removed 0 bases at V and 5 bases at J, with 7 bases between. CDR3 length: 13 amino acids. CDR3 DNA: TGTGCCAGCAGCTTAGCGTGGGATTATGGCTACACCTTC. The encoded protein is CASSLAWDYGYTF.

A few counts support this clone. The chain combines TRBV7-2 with TRBJ2-1, with 15 bases lining up with TRBD2. CDR3 size: 16 residues. CDR1 is SGHTA and CDR2 is FQGNSA in the germline V gene. The V and J ends lost 5 bases and 7 bases, in that order; junction bases with no gene match: 6. CDR3 sequence: CASSKPGLAGGNEQFF. The CDR3 DNA sequence: TGTGCCAGCAGCAAGCCGGGACTAGCGGGAGGTAATGAGCAGTTCTTC.

J is TRBJ2-2 and V is TRBV5-5, with D perhaps matching TRBD1 (5 bases). Germline V lookup: CDR1 SGHKS, CDR2 YYEKEE (reference sequence). The length of the CDR3 is 15 residues. The V end lost 5 bases, the J end lost 0 bases, and 11 bases lay between the germline ends. CDR3 nucleotides: TGTGCCAGCAGGACGACAGACGCGAACACCGGGGAGCTGTTTTTT. The encoded protein is CASRTTDANTGELFF.

The chain joins TRBV30 to TRBJ1-4; weak D call: TRBD1 (5 bases). Per germline, CDR1 GTSNPN and CDR2 SVGIG (reference sequence). The CDR3 spans 14 residues. Trimming left V 0 bases short and J 3 bases short, with 8 bases between. The CDR3 loop reads CAWSVLGPNEKLFF. DNA of the CDR3: TGTGCCTGGAGTGTATTGGGACCTAATGAAAAACTGTTTTTT.

V is TRBV6-1 and J is TRBJ1-3, with TRBD1 identical over 7 bases. The V gene's germline CDR1 is MNHNS and CDR2 SASEGT. The ends lost 6 bases at V and 1 base at J; junction bases unmatched: 3. The CDR3 loop spans 14 amino acids. CDR3 residues: CASRSDRSGNTIYF. The CDR3 DNA follows: TGTGCCAGCAGATCGGACAGGTCTGGAAACACCATATATTTT.

CDR3 protein: CASSFSRSGQQGGYTF. Written as DNA, the CDR3 is TGTGCCAGCAGTTTTTCGCGCTCAGGTCAGCAGGGGGGCTACACCTTC. The chain has TRBV27 and TRBJ1-2; weak D call: TRBD1 (6 bases). Germline CDR1 reads MNHEY; CDR2 reads SMNVEV (reference sequence). The CDR3 has 16 amino acids. The V gene lost 3 bases and the J gene lost 8 bases, with 22 bases spanning the gap.

The chain links TRBV30 to TRBJ1-1; no definite D call. CDR3 length equals 15 residues. Trimming pared 3 bases from V and 0 bases from J, leaving 14 bases between. In germline, CDR1 is GTSNPN, CDR2 SVGIG (reference sequence). In nucleotides, the CDR3 is TGTGCCTGGAGAGGAATAAGGTCTATGAACACTGAAGCTTTCTTT. It specifies CAWRGIRSMNTEAFF.

The chain joins TRBV6-5 to TRBJ2-7; D possibly corresponds to TRBD1 (6 bases). CDR3 length: 15 residues. V was shortened by 7 bases and J by 0 bases, with 16 bases between the two germline ends. The germline V gene has CDR1 MNHEY and CDR2 SVGAGI. CDR3 sequence reads: CASTGQGPDSYEQYF. The CDR3 DNA sequence: TGTGCCAGCACCGGTCAGGGGCCCGACTCCTACGAGCAGTACTTC.

The V and J genes are TRBV2 and TRBJ2-5; unclear D gene. The CDR3 contains 11 residues. Germline CDR1 is SNHLY and CDR2 is FYNNEI. Trimming left V 5 bases short and J 5 bases short, with 6 bases between. The CDR3 sequence is CASSQRETQYF. The DNA for the CDR3 is TGTGCCAGCAGTCAAAGGGAGACCCAGTACTTC.

This chain connects TRBV15 to TRBJ1-5; D might be TRBD1 (6 bases). The CDR3 totals 17 residues. CDR1 and CDR2 (germline): LNHNV, YYDKDF (reference sequence). Trimming removed 4 bases from V and 7 bases from J, with 23 bases in between. The CDR3 reads CATSKKGGGGVRQPQHF. CDR3 coding DNA: TGTGCCACCAGCAAAAAGGGGGGAGGGGGAGTTAGGCAGCCCCAGCATTTT.

The chain combines TRBV10-3 with TRBJ2-1; perhaps TRBD1 as D (5 bases). The CDR3 is made up of 13 amino acids. V gave up 10 bases and J gave up 4 bases, with 14 bases separating them. The V gene's germline CDR1 is ENHRY and CDR2 SYGVKD. CDR3 nucleotides: TGTGCCACCGCCCTGGACACTTACAATGAGCAGTTCTTC. Protein sequence: CATALDTYNEQFF.

This chain uses TRBV9 with TRBJ2-7, with D maybe TRBD1 (6 bases). CDR3 length equals 15 residues. Germline V gene lookup returns CDR1 SGDLS and CDR2 YYNGEE. V dropped 0 bases and J dropped 2 bases, with 12 bases sitting between them. Here the CDR3 DNA reads TGTGCCAGCAGCGTAGGTATCGGGACACCCTACGAGCAGTACTTC. As protein: CASSVGIGTPYEQYF.

V usage is TRBV4-1 and J usage is TRBJ1-1; D is ambiguous. The germline CDR1 and CDR2 sequences are MGHRA and YSYEKL. The CDR3 spans 13 residues. Trimming took off 4 bases at V and 3 bases at J, with 9 bases between the two ends. Here the CDR3 DNA reads TGCGCCAGCAGCCGCGTGTCGGACACTGAAGCTTTCTTT. This codes for CASSRVSDTEAFF.

V is TRBV30 and J is TRBJ1-1; TRBD1 matches 7 bases. V was pared by 2 bases and J by 2 bases, with 2 bases of the junction left unmatched. The CDR3 is 13 residues long. CDR1 is GTSNPN and CDR2 is SVGIG in the germline V gene (reference sequence). The CDR3: CAWSRDSNTEAFF. In DNA form, the CDR3 reads TGTGCCTGGAGTAGGGACAGCAACACTGAAGCTTTCTTT.

The rearrangement links TRBV6-5 to TRBJ2-2, with unresolved D. The V end lost 7 bases, the J end lost 0 bases, and 9 bases lay between the germline ends. There are 14 residues in the CDR3. Germline V gene data show CDR1 as MNHEY and CDR2 as SVGAGI. CDR3 sequence reads: CASTRLANTGELFF. The CDR3 nucleotides are TGTGCCAGCACCCGCCTCGCGAACACCGGGGAGCTGTTTTTT.

In this sample, this clone turned up a few times. The rearrangement joins TRBV5-1 to TRBJ2-1; no reliable D call. The CDR3 sequence is 15 residues long. Per germline, CDR1 SGHRS and CDR2 YFSETQ. V lost 4 bases and J lost 5, with 16 bases in between. CDR3 loop: CASSPGGVNNNEQFF. The CDR3, as DNA: TGCGCCAGCAGCCCCGGTGGGGTGAATAACAATGAGCAGTTCTTC.